A single sample gave rise to the 32 T cell receptor beta chains below, sequenced in a study of post-analysis software for immune sequencing data. Unique molecular identifiers were carried by the TCR beta cDNA libraries. A single record per CDR3 protein comes from TCRdb applying MiXCR to the PCR reads. This table holds roughly 800,000 distinct CDR3 sequences, approximately 57% found once. These receptors lack a known antigen. Study-level results: Four or five TRBV segments (TRBV5-6, TRBV5-1 and TRBV20-1 among them) occurred more frequently in patients than in controls.

The sample comprised blood. These receptor sequences come from a girl aged 10-17 years with multiple sclerosis.

This clonotype was detected once. A read error may account for a junction end that differs from germline. The CDR3 here is CASGLGTVIQETPYF. The DNA for the CDR3 is TGTGCCAGCGGGTTGGGGACAGTCATTCAAGAGACCCCGTACTTC. V gene TRBV9 combines with J gene TRBJ2-5, with TRBD1 matching over 7 bases. This CDR3 spans 15 amino acids. Germline CDR1 and CDR2: SGDLS and YYNGEE.

The chain couples TRBV6-1 to TRBJ2-7; 7 bases are shared with TRBD1. The length of the CDR3 is 14 residues. Losses at the gene ends were 2 bases for V and 5 bases for J; bases not matched to a gene: 6. The V gene's germline CDR1 is MNHNS and CDR2 SASEGT. Here the CDR3 DNA reads TGTGCCAGCAGTGAAATGAAGGGGGCCCACGAGCAGTACTTC. It translates to CASSEMKGAHEQYF.

The rearrangement joins TRBV5-1 to TRBJ2-5, with a tentative D call TRBD1 (5 bases). Germline V gene lookup returns CDR1 SGHRS and CDR2 YFSETQ. V lost 3 bases and J lost 2, with 11 bases in between. CDR3 length: 14 amino acids. The CDR3 DNA sequence: TGCGCCAGCAGCTCTCCAGGGCGACAAGAGACCCAGTACTTC. Translating it yields CASSSPGRQETQYF.

This chain joins TRBV29-1 and TRBJ2-3; tentative D call: TRBD2 (5 bases). Germline CDR1 reads SQVTM; CDR2 reads ANQGSEA. V lost 4 bases to trimming and J lost 3 bases, with 11 bases between them. CDR3 length: 13 amino acids. The CDR3 DNA sequence: TGCAGCGTTGCAACGGGGAGTACAGATACGCAGTATTTT. This codes for CSVATGSTDTQYF.

The chain joins TRBV27 to TRBJ2-7; 9 bases fit TRBD1. Germline CDR1 and CDR2: MNHEY and SMNVEV (reference sequence). This CDR3 is built from 15 residues. V dropped 4 bases and J dropped 0; count of bases not matched to a gene: 4. CDR3 sequence: CASSSTGGGSYEQYF. The CDR3 DNA is TGTGCCAGCAGTTCCACAGGGGGCGGCTCCTACGAGCAGTACTTC.

This rearrangement joins TRBV5-1 to TRBJ1-1, with a possible D match to TRBD1 (6 bases). CDR1 is SGHRS and CDR2 is YFSETQ in the germline V gene. The CDR3 is 14 residues long. Trimming left V 3 bases short and J 1 base short, with 10 bases between. Here the CDR3 reads CASSSDSRNTEAFF. The CDR3 region has the DNA TGCGCCAGCAGCTCGGACAGTCGGAACACTGAAGCTTTCTTT. The complete variable domain, with remaining parts taken from reference TRBV5-1 and TRBJ1-1, reads KAGVTQTPRYLIKTRGQQVTLSCSPISGHRSVSWYQQTPGQGLQFLFEYFSETQRNKGNFPGRFSGRQFSNSRSEMNVSTLELGDSALYLCASSSDSRNTEAFFGQGTRLTVV.

This clonotype was counted only a few times. V and J are TRBV5-1 and TRBJ2-1; D might be TRBD1 or TRBD2, each matching 5 bases. Near its end, the DNA agrees better with TRBJ2-7, so the J call may be wrong. Germline lookup yields CDR1 SGHRS and CDR2 YFSETQ. The CDR3 runs 16 residues. In DNA form, the CDR3 reads TGCGCCAGCAGCTTGGGTTCAGGGACCTTGATGGGTGAGCAGTACTTC. It specifies CASSLGSGTLMGEQYF.

The genes are TRBV15 and TRBJ2-5, with D unclear. Trimming stripped 0 bases from V and 1 base from J, with 6 bases between. Germline assignment: CDR1 LNHNV and CDR2 YYDKDF (reference sequence). There are 14 residues in the CDR3. The CDR3 reads CATSRDLGQETQYF. CDR3 DNA sequence: TGTGCCACCAGCAGAGATCTGGGCCAAGAGACCCAGTACTTC. The full variable domain, its missing parts supplied by reference TRBV15 and TRBJ2-5, is DAMVIQNPRYQVTQFGKPVTLSCSQTLNHNVMYWYQQKSSQAPKLLFHYYDKDFNNEADTPDNFQSRRPNTSFCFLDIRSPGLGDTAMYLCATSRDLGQETQYFGPGTRLLVL.

The chain has TRBV20-1 and TRBJ2-7; D might be TRBD2 (6 bases). V lost 0 bases to trimming and J lost 2 bases, with 14 bases between them. CDR3 length: 15 amino acids. Germline loops: CDR1 DFQATT, CDR2 SNEGSKA (reference sequence). Here the CDR3 reads CSARDWGTATYEQYF. DNA for the CDR3: TGCAGTGCTAGAGACTGGGGGACTGCGACCTACGAGCAGTACTTC.

The gene calls are TRBV7-9 and TRBJ2-1; 10 nucleotides line up with TRBD2. With V trimmed by 3 bases and J by 1 base, 3 bases remained unmatched. Germline-derived CDR1 and CDR2 are SEHNR and FQNEAQ (reference sequence). This CDR3 comprises 16 residues. Here the CDR3 reads CASSFSGRTSYNEQFF. The CDR3 bases are TGTGCCAGCAGCTTTAGCGGGAGGACATCCTACAATGAGCAGTTCTTC.

This clonotype was picked up a small number of times. This rearrangement joins TRBV29-1 to TRBJ2-5; the match to TRBD2 covers 13 bases. This CDR3 spans 13 amino acids. The germline V gene has CDR1 SQVTM and CDR2 ANQGSEA. With 5 bases clipped from V and 5 bases from J, the junction kept 2 bases outside the gene matches. CDR3 loop: CSVLLAGGETQYF. CDR3 nucleotide sequence: TGCAGCGTTCTACTAGCGGGAGGGGAGACCCAGTACTTC. Looking up the rest from reference TRBV29-1 and TRBJ2-5 gives the full variable domain: SAVISQKPSRDICQRGTSLTIQCQVDSQVTMMFWYRQQPGQSLTLIATANQGSEATYESGFVIDKFPISRPNLTFSTLTVSNMSPEDSSIYLCSVLLAGGETQYFGPGTRLLVL.

V gene TRBV27 combines with J gene TRBJ2-5; D is ambiguous. The CDR3 runs 13 residues. The V and J ends lost 2 bases and 6 bases respectively, with 10 bases between them. In germline, CDR1 is MNHEY, CDR2 SMNVEV (reference sequence). CDR3 residues: CASSLAYMKTQYF. The CDR3 DNA sequence: TGTGCCAGCAGTTTAGCCTACATGAAGACCCAGTACTTC.

The gene calls are TRBV29-1 and TRBJ2-1, with 7 positions matching TRBD2. Per the germline V gene, CDR1 is SQVTM and CDR2 is ANQGSEA. CDR3 length: 18 residues. V lost 2 bases to trimming and J lost 5 bases; unmatched junction nucleotides: 18. The CDR3 DNA follows: TGCAGCGTTGAAAAAGGTCAGGGCCGGCTAGCGGACGACAATGAGCAGTTCTTC. Translation gives CSVEKGQGRLADDNEQFF.

The chain joins TRBV12-3 or TRBV12-4 to TRBJ1-5; D might be TRBD1 (5 bases). The CDR3 contains 15 residues. V was cut by 6 bases and J by 0 bases, with 12 bases left in between. DNA for the CDR3: TGTGCCAGCAGACCCGGGACGGATAGCAATCAGCCCCAGCATTTT. It specifies CASRPGTDSNQPQHF.

This clonotype has a handful of counts. CDR3 in amino acids: CASSPLVVNTDTQYF. CDR3 nucleotides: TGTGCCAGCAGCCCTCTCGTCGTCAACACAGATACGCAGTATTTT. The genes are TRBV11-2 and TRBJ2-3; D call uncertain. CDR3 length: 15 residues. Looked up from germline, CDR1 is SGHAT and CDR2 is FQNNGV. V lost 5 bases and J lost 2, with 14 bases in between.

V usage is TRBV20-1 and J usage is TRBJ2-5, with 9 bases fitting TRBD1. This CDR3 has 13 residues. Trimming cost V 6 bases and J 4 bases; bases outside gene matches: 6. From germline, CDR1 is DFQATT and CDR2 SNEGSKA (reference sequence). The CDR3 DNA follows: TGCAGTGCGGGTAACAGGGGGCGAGAGACCCAGTACTTC. Translating gives CSAGNRGRETQYF.

V gene TRBV15 combines with J gene TRBJ1-4; the D is unclear. Germline values: CDR1 LNHNV, CDR2 YYDKDF (reference sequence). V gave up 2 bases and J gave up 4 bases, with 17 bases separating them. The CDR3 is 17 amino acids. Here the CDR3 DNA reads TGTGCCACCAGCAGACCGGGCCTCTCTTCAAATAATGAAAAACTGTTTTTT. Encoded protein: CATSRPGLSSNNEKLFF.

This clonotype appeared a single time. The chain recombines TRBV10-3 with TRBJ2-2, with D hard to call. The CDR3 has 12 amino acids. V was pared by 7 bases and J by 8 bases, with 11 bases between. Per the germline V gene, CDR1 is ENHRY and CDR2 is SYGVKD. The CDR3 reads CAIKEGAGELFF. The CDR3, as DNA: TGTGCCATCAAAGAAGGAGCGGGGGAGCTGTTTTTT.

The chain couples TRBV5-6 to TRBJ2-7; D may be TRBD2 (8 bases). Germline V lookup: CDR1 SGHDT, CDR2 YYEEEE. CDR3 length: 17 residues. The ends were cut back, 1 base at V and 2 bases at J, with 19 bases in the middle. Here the CDR3 reads CASSLPPVAGTAYEQYF. CDR3 sequence (DNA): TGTGCCAGCAGCTTGCCTCCCGTAGCGGGGACAGCCTACGAGCAGTACTTC.

The chain recombines TRBV4-1 with TRBJ2-3; no reliable D call. In germline, CDR1 is MGHRA, CDR2 YSYEKL. CDR3 length: 15 residues. V lost 2 bases to trimming and J lost 2 bases, with 11 bases between them. CDR3 amino acids: CASSQYRQNTDTQYF. The CDR3 DNA sequence: TGCGCCAGCAGCCAATATCGGCAGAACACAGATACGCAGTATTTT.

This rearrangement joins TRBV2 to TRBJ1-2, with a tentative D call TRBD1 (6 bases). From germline, CDR1 is SNHLY and CDR2 FYNNEI. This CDR3 has 15 residues. V was cut by 2 bases and J by 7 bases, with 17 bases left in between. The CDR3 spells CASSETRAGEPGYTF. The DNA of the CDR3 is TGTGCCAGCAGTGAAACGAGGGCAGGGGAGCCTGGCTACACCTTC.

CDR3 in amino acids: CASSQETYTGGGRSEQYF. Here the CDR3 DNA reads TGTGCCAGCAGCCAAGAAACGTACACAGGGGGCGGTAGGTCCGAGCAGTACTTC. This chain joins TRBV5-5 and TRBJ2-7, with 9 bases aligning to TRBD1. The V and J ends lost 4 bases and 6 bases, in that order; junction bases with no gene match: 20. The germline V gene has CDR1 SGHKS and CDR2 YYEKEE (reference sequence). This CDR3 is built from 18 residues.

This clonotype turned up a few times. The chain recombines TRBV7-6 with TRBJ1-6; D uncertain. V was cut by 4 bases and J by 10 bases, with 20 bases left in between. The CDR3 contains 16 residues. Germline CDR1 SGHVS, CDR2 FNYEAQ. The CDR3 here is CASSSSWRRGDSPLHF. The CDR3 nucleotides are TGTGCCAGCAGCTCGTCGTGGCGACGGGGAGACTCACCCCTCCACTTT.

This clonotype was counted only a few times. The V gene is TRBV21-1, the J gene TRBJ2-4; the table's TRBD2 call for D was not verified on the DNA. TRBV21-1 has pseudogene status. This CDR3 is 15 amino acids long. CDR3 amino acids: CASSKGAGGVNIQYF. The CDR3 region has the DNA TGTGCCAGCAGCAAAGGAGCCGGGGGGGTAAACATTCAGTACTTC.

The J gene is TRBJ2-3, the V gene TRBV9; D is unresolved. Per the germline V gene, CDR1 is SGDLS and CDR2 is YYNGEE. V was cut by 2 bases and J by 1 base, with 11 bases left in between. This CDR3 is 15 amino acids long. CDR3 coding DNA: TGTGCCAGCAGCGTCCGAGGATTGGGCACAGATACGCAGTATTTT. Amino acids: CASSVRGLGTDTQYF.

This clonotype was seen only a few times. The chain combines TRBV7-3 with TRBJ2-5, with 10 bases that match TRBD2. The CDR3 is 16 amino acids. Per germline, CDR1 SGHTA and CDR2 FQGTGA. The V segment lost 5 bases and the J segment 1 base; nucleotides outside the gene matches: 7. The DNA for the CDR3 is TGTGCCAGCAGCAGAACTAGCGGGATCCCCCAAGAGACCCAGTACTTC. Protein sequence: CASSRTSGIPQETQYF.

V is TRBV3-1 and J is TRBJ2-7; the D gene is possibly TRBD2 (5 bases). Trimming left V 6 bases short and J 2 bases short, with 17 bases between. The CDR3 has 15 residues. Germline V gene sequence: CDR1 LGHDT, CDR2 YNNKEL (reference sequence). The DNA of the CDR3 is TGTGCCAGCAGTCCCCTGGGTGGGAGTGCCTACGAGCAGTACTTC. Translated, it gives CASSPLGGSAYEQYF.

This clonotype was observed a handful of times. The chain carries TRBV12-3 or TRBV12-4 and TRBJ2-7; perhaps TRBD2 as D (5 bases). The CDR3 sequence is 14 residues long. The germline V and J ends were trimmed by 5 bases and 11 bases, with 22 bases remaining between them. The CDR3 loop reads CASSPLLEISVKYF. The CDR3 region has the DNA TGTGCCAGCAGTCCTCTACTAGAAATTTCGGTTAAGTACTTC.

The genes are TRBV7-8 and TRBJ1-2; no clear D. From germline, CDR1 is SGHVS and CDR2 FQNEAQ. The CDR3 covers 19 residues. Trimming took 3 bases from V and 3 from J, leaving 26 bases between them. This CDR3 reads CASSLGLTRTGLSDYGYTF. DNA for the CDR3: TGTGCCAGCAGCTTGGGGTTGACGCGAACCGGTTTAAGTGACTATGGCTACACCTTC.

This clonotype appeared a few times. CDR3 DNA sequence: TGCAGTGCGTCAGGGGGCTGGTCCTCCTACGAGCAGTACTTC. This translates into CSASGGWSSYEQYF. V and J are TRBV20-1 and TRBJ2-7; 8 bases are a match to TRBD1. The CDR3 covers 14 residues. Looked up from germline, CDR1 is DFQATT and CDR2 is SNEGSKA (reference sequence). After removal of 6 bases from V and 0 bases from J, the junction contained 7 bases not matched to a gene.

This chain connects TRBV7-9 to TRBJ2-6, with D possibly matching TRBD2 (7 bases). Germline V gene sequence: CDR1 SEHNR, CDR2 FQNEAQ (reference sequence). The length of the CDR3 is 15 residues. Trimming stripped 8 bases from V and 5 bases from J, with 16 bases between. CDR3 DNA: TGTGCCAGCGGGGGGGCCCGTGGTCGGGCCAACGTCCTGACTTTC. It codes for CASGGARGRANVLTF.

The chain is built from TRBV5-1 and TRBJ2-1; TRBD2 matches 12 bases. The V segment lost 3 bases and the J segment 7 bases; nucleotides outside the gene matches: 5. The CDR3 has 15 residues. Germline lookup yields CDR1 SGHRS and CDR2 YFSETQ. CDR3 nucleotide sequence: TGCGCCAGCAGCTCCTCTAGCGGGGGGGTGAATGAGCAGTTCTTC. Translating it yields CASSSSSGGVNEQFF.